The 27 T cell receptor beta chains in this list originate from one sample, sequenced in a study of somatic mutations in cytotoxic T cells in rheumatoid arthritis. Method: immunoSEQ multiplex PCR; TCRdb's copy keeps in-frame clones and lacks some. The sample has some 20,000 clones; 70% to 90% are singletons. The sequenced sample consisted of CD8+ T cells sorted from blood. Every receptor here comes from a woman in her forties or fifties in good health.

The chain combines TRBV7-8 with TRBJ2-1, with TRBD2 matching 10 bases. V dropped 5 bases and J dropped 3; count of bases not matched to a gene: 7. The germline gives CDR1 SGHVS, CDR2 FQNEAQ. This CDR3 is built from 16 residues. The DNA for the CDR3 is TGTGCCAGCAGCCTTCTGAGCGGGGGGGACTACAATGAGCAGTTCTTC. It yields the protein CASSLLSGGDYNEQFF.

CDR3 DNA: TGTGCCAGCAGTGTTGTGGGGACAGGGGCCACGCGCCGGGGTTCGCCCCAGCATTTT. It translates to CASSVVGTGATRRGSPQHF. This sequence joins TRBV2 and TRBJ1-5; TRBD1 agrees at 10 bases. Germline values: CDR1 SNHLY, CDR2 FYNNEI. The CDR3 runs 19 residues. V shed 4 bases and J 9 bases; nucleotides not matched to a gene: 21.

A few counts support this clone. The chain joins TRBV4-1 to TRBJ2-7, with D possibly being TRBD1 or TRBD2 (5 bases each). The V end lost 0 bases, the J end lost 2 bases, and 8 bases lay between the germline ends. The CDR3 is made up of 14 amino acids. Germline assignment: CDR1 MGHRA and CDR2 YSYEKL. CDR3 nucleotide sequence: TGCGCCAGCAGCCAAGAATGGGGGACCTACGAGCAGTACGTC. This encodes CASSQEWGTYEQYV.

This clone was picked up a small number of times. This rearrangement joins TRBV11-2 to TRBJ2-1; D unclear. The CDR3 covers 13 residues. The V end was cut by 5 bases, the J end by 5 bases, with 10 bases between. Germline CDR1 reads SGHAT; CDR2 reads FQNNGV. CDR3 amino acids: CASSINTDNEQFF. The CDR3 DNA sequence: TGTGCCAGCAGCATTAACACGGACAATGAGCAGTTCTTC.

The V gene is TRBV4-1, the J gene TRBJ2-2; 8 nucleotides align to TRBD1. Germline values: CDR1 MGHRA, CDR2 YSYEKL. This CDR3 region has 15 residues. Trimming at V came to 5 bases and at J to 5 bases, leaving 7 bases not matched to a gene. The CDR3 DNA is TGCGCCAGCAGCTCCGGACAGGGAGTTACCGGGGAGCTGTTTTTT. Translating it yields CASSSGQGVTGELFF.

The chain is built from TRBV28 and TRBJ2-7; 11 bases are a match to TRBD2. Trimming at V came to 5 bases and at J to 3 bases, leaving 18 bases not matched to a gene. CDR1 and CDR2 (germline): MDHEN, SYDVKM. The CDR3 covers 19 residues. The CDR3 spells CASSPPRSILAGVIYEQYV. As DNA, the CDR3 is TGTGCCAGCAGTCCACCCCGATCGATACTAGCGGGGGTTATCTACGAGCAGTACGTC.

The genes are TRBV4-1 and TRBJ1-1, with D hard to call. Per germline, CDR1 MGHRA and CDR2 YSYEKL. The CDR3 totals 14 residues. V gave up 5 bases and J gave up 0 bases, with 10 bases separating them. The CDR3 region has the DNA TGCGCCAGCAGCTTCCAGGTCATGAACACTGAAGCTTTCTTT. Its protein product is CASSFQVMNTEAFF.

The CDR3 DNA reads TGTGCCAGTAGGATCGGGTCCAATAGCAATCAGCCCCAGCATTTT. Its translation: CASRIGSNSNQPQHF. V gene TRBV19 combines with J gene TRBJ1-5; D ambiguous. The length of the CDR3 is 15 residues. Germline values: CDR1 LNHDA, CDR2 SQIVND (reference sequence). Trimming removed 6 bases from V and 0 bases from J, with 12 bases in between.

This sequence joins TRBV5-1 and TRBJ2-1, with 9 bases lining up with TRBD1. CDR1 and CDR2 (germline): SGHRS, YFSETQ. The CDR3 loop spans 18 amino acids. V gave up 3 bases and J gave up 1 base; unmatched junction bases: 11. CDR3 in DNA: TGCGCCAGCAGCTCCACCCCGGGACAGGGATTTTCCTACAATGAGCAGTTCTTC. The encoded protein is CASSSTPGQGFSYNEQFF. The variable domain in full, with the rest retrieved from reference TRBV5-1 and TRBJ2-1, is KAGVTQTPRYLIKTRGQQVTLSCSPISGHRSVSWYQQTPGQGLQFLFEYFSETQRNKGNFPGRFSGRQFSNSRSEMNVSTLELGDSALYLCASSSTPGQGFSYNEQFFGPGTRLTVL.

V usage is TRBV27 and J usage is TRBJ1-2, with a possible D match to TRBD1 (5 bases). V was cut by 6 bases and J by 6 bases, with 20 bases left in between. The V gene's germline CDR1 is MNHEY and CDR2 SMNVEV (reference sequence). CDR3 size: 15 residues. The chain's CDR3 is CASSPRDDVSHGYTF. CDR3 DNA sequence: TGTGCCAGCAGCCCTCGGGACGACGTTTCTCATGGCTACACCTTC.

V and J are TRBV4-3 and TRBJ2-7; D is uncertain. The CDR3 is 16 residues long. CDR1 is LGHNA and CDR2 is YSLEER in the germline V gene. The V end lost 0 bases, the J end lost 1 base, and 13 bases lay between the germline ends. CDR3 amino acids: CASSQEWAEFSYEQYF. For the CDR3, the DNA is TGCGCCAGCAGCCAAGAGTGGGCAGAATTTTCCTACGAGCAGTACTTC.

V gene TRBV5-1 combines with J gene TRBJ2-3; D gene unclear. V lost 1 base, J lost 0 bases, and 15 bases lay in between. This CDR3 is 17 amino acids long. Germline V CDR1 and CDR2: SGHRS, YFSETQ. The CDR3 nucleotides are TGCGCCAGCAGCTTGACGGTAGCCCTCCCTAGCACAGATACGCAGTATTTT. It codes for CASSLTVALPSTDTQYF.

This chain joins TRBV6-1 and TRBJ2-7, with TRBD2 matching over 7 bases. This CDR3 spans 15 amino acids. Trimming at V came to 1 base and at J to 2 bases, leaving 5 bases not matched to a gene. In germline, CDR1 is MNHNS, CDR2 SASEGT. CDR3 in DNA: TGTGCCAGCAGTGAAGGCTGGGGGGGAGCCTACGAGCAGTACGTC. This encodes CASSEGWGGAYEQYV.

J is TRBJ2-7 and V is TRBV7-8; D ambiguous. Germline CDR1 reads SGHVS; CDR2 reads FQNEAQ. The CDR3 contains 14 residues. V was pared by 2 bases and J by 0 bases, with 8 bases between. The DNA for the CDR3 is TGTGCCAGCAGCTTAAGTGGCGCCTCCTACGAGCAGTACGTC. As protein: CASSLSGASYEQYV.

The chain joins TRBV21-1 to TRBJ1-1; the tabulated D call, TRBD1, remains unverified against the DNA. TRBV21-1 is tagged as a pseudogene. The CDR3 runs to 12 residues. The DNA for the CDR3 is TGTGCCACCCTAGGACACTACACTGAAGCTTTCTTT. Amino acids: CATLGHYTEAFF.

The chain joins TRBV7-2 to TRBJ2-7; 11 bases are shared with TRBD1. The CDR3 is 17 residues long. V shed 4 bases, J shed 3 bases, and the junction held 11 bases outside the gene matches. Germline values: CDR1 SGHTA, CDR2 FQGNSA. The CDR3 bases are TGTGCCAGCAGCTCTTCCGGGACAGGGGGTCTTCTCTACGAGCAGTACTTC. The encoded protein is CASSSSGTGGLLYEQYF.

The CDR3 nucleotides are TGTGCCAGCAGCCTACCCGGACAGGGCGGGACTGAAGCTTTCTTT. Protein product: CASSLPGQGGTEAFF. The chain has TRBV5-8 and TRBJ1-1, with 8 bases aligning to TRBD1. J lost 5 bases, V lost 4 bases, and 10 bases had no gene match. Germline-derived CDR1 and CDR2 are SGHTS and YDEGEE. CDR3 length: 15 amino acids.

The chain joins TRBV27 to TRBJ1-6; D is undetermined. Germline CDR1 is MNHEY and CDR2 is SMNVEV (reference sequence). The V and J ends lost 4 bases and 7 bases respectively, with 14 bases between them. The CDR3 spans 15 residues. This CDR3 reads CASSYEAMRNSPLHF. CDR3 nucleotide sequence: TGTGCCAGCAGTTATGAAGCTATGAGGAATTCACCCCTCCACTTT.

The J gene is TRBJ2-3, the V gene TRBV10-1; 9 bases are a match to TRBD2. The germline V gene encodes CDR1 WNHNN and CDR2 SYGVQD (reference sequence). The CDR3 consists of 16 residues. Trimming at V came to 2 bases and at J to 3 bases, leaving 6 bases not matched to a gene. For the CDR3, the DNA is TGCGCCAGCAGTGAGATTGCGGGGGGGCCAACAGATACGCAGTATTTT. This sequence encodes CASSEIAGGPTDTQYF.

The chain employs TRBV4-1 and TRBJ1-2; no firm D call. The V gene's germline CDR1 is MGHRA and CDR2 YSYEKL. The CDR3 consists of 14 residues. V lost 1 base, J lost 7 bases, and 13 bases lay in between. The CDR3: CASSQVEGLAGYTF. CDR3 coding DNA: TGCGCCAGCAGCCAAGTGGAGGGTCTGGCTGGCTACACCTTC.

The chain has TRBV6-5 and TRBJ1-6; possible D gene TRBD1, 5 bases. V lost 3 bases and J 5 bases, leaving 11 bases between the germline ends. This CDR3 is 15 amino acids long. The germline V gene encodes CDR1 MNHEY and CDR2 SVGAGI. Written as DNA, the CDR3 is TGTGCCAGCAGTTATTCCGGGACGGATAATTCACCCCTCCACTTT. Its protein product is CASSYSGTDNSPLHF.

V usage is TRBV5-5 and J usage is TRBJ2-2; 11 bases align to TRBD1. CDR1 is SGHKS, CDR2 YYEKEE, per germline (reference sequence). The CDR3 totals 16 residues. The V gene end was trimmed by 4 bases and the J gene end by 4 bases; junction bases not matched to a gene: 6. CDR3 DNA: TGTGCCAGCAGCATAGGACAGGGGGCGCGCACCGGGGAGCTGTTTTTT. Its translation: CASSIGQGARTGELFF. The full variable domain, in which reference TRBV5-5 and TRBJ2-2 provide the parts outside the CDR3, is DAGVTQSPTHLIKTRGQQVTLRCSPISGHKSVSWYQQVLGQGPQFIFQYYEKEERGRGNFPDRFSARQFPNYSSELNVNALLLGDSALYLCASSIGQGARTGELFFGEGSRLTVL.

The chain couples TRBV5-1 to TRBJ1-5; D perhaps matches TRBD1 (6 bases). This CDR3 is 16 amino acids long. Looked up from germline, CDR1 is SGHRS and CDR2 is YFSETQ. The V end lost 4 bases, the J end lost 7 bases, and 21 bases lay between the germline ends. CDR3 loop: CASSAGPTGPGQPQHF. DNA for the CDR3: TGCGCCAGCAGCGCCGGCCCAACAGGGCCGGGCCAGCCCCAGCATTTT.

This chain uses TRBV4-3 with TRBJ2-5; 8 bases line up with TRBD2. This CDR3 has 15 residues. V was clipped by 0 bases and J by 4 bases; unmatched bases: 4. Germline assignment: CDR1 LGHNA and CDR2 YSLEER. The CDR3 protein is CASSQDLGLAETQYF. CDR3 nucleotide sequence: TGCGCCAGCAGCCAAGACCTCGGACTAGCAGAGACCCAGTACTTC.

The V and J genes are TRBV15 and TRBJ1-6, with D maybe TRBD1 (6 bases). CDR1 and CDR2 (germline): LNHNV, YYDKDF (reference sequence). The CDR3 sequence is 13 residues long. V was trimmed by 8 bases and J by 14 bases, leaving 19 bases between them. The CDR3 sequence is CATSEQGGTTLHF. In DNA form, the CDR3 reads TGTGCCACCTCCGAGCAAGGGGGTACAACCCTCCACTTT.

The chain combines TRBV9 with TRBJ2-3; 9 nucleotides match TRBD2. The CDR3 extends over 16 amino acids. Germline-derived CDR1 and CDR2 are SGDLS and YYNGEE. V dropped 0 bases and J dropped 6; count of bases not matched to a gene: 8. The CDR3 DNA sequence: TGTGCCAGCAGCGTAGTCGGGCTAGCGGGGATGGATACGCAGTATTTT. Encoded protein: CASSVVGLAGMDTQYF.

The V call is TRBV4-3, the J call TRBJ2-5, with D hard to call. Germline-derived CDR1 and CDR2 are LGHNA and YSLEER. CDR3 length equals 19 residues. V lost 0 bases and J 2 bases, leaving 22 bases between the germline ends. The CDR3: CASSQDVGRRSGQQETQYF. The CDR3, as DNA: TGCGCCAGCAGCCAAGATGTAGGTCGGCGGTCGGGCCAGCAAGAGACCCAGTACTTC.